This T cell receptor beta chain was identified in a study of control samples from healthy donors and cancer patients. Assay used: immunoSEQ multiplex PCR; TCRdb lists only in-frame clones, some missing. The sample lists 70,000 to 100,000 clones, roughly 91% occurring once. The length of the CDR3 is 15 residues. V lost 3 bases, J lost 9 bases, and 7 bases stayed unmatched. Germline V gene sequence: CDR1 SGHTA, CDR2 FQGNSA. Sequencing used blood. The chain recombines TRBV7-2 with TRBJ2-1; 11 positions agree with TRBD2. The TCR sequence derives from a man aged 45-65 years in good health. CDR3 protein: CASSFSGGVSSEQFF. CDR3 sequence (DNA): TGTGCCAGCAGCTTTAGCGGGGGGGTGTCAAGTGAGCAGTTCTTC.